The sequence of this TCR beta chain was determined in a study of T cell responses to AZD1222 COVID-19 vaccine. Findings and caveats of the study: Increased Spike-specific TCR breadth and depth were observed after two AZD1222 doses.

Repertoires were generated with immunoSEQ multiplex PCR, while TCRdb's copy carries only in-frame clones and drops some. The sample comprises 250,000 to 300,000 clones, almost 95% of which are singletons, and 0.55% rests with the top ten. As for this clone: The antigen is undetermined.

Sequenced here: peripheral blood, sampled 28 days after the second AZD1222 dose. The clonotype comes from an adult who received the AZD1222 COVID-19 vaccine.

This chain's CDR3 is CASRDGEAFF. CDR3 nucleotide sequence: TGTGCCAGCCGGGACGGCGAAGCTTTCTTT. The gene calls are TRBV6-5 and TRBJ1-1, with D maybe TRBD1 (5 bases). The V gene's germline CDR1 is MNHEY and CDR2 SVGAGI. V was shortened by 8 bases and J by 8 bases, with 9 bases between the two germline ends. This CDR3 comprises 10 residues.